One sample yielded the 17 T cell receptor beta chains listed below, sequenced in a study of CD8 T cells in Susac syndrome. Random hexamers were used to reverse transcribe 0.5 to 1 ug of RNA. One entry per CDR3 protein results from TCRdb running MiXCR on the immunoSEQ multiplex PCR reads. In the table there are around 200,000 distinct CDR3 sequences, around 95% of which are singletons. The material sequenced was CD4+ T cells from PBMCs. The receptors were gathered from a human donor in good health.

The rearrangement links TRBV15 to TRBJ1-2, with a weak D call TRBD1 (5 bases). The CDR3 contains 16 residues. Germline V gives CDR1 LNHNV, CDR2 YYDKDF (reference sequence). The V end was cut by 1 base, the J end by 0 bases, with 12 bases between. In DNA form, the CDR3 reads TGTGCCACCAGCAGAGGTTCCCCGGGACCTAACTATGGCTACACCTTC. This translates into CATSRGSPGPNYGYTF.

The chain is built from TRBV14 and TRBJ1-5; the D is unclear. Per the germline V gene, CDR1 is SGHDN and CDR2 is FVKESK. Trimming took 4 bases from V and 3 from J, leaving 13 bases between them. The CDR3 covers 15 residues. CDR3 region: CASSPDHGTNQPQHF. The CDR3 nucleotides read TGTGCCAGCAGCCCCGATCACGGAACCAATCAGCCCCAGCATTTT.

The chain is built from TRBV28 and TRBJ2-7; tentatively, D is TRBD1 (5 bases). Germline V gives CDR1 MDHEN, CDR2 SYDVKM. Trimming stripped 6 bases from V and 4 bases from J, with 16 bases between. This CDR3 spans 14 amino acids. CDR3 coding DNA: TGTGCCAGCAGACTTAACCCGCAGGGTTACGAGCAGTACTTC. Protein: CASRLNPQGYEQYF.

This sequence joins TRBV29-1 and TRBJ2-2, with D perhaps TRBD1 (5 bases). This CDR3 has 14 amino acids. Germline lookup yields CDR1 SQVTM and CDR2 ANQGSEA. Trimming left V 7 bases short and J 3 bases short, with 15 bases between. The CDR3 DNA is TGCAGCGCCTCAAGGACACAAGACACCGGGGAGCTGTTTTTT. Translated, it gives CSASRTQDTGELFF.

The chain couples TRBV5-4 to TRBJ2-1; the D gene is possibly TRBD2 (5 bases). Trimming removed 4 bases at V and 6 bases at J, with 14 bases between. The CDR3 is made up of 14 amino acids. Germline lookup yields CDR1 SGHNT and CDR2 YYREEE (reference sequence). CDR3 sequence: CASSPRTLSNEQFF. CDR3 DNA sequence: TGTGCCAGCAGCCCCAGGACTCTATCCAATGAGCAGTTCTTC.

The V call is TRBV4-3, the J call TRBJ2-5; 10 bases are shared with TRBD1. V was clipped by 3 bases and J by 5 bases; unmatched bases: 15. From germline, CDR1 is LGHNA and CDR2 YSLEER. This CDR3 has 18 residues. The CDR3 loop is CASSQGTGALVSAETQYF. The CDR3 DNA follows: TGCGCCAGCAGCCAGGGGACAGGGGCCTTAGTCTCTGCGGAGACCCAGTACTTC.

This chain joins TRBV14 and TRBJ2-1, with unresolved D. Germline assignment: CDR1 SGHDN and CDR2 FVKESK. CDR3 length: 13 residues. Trimming took off 4 bases at V and 6 bases at J, with 10 bases between the two ends. The CDR3 is CASSRARRNEQFF. CDR3 in DNA: TGTGCCAGCAGCCGGGCGCGTCGCAATGAGCAGTTCTTC.

The V and J genes are TRBV7-2 and TRBJ2-7, with D hard to call. The CDR3 has 16 amino acids. V lost 5 bases and J 3 bases, leaving 20 bases between the germline ends. Germline-derived CDR1 and CDR2 are SGHTA and FQGNSA. The CDR3: CASSEVVGTGVYEQYV. In DNA form, the CDR3 reads TGTGCCAGCAGCGAGGTGGTCGGCACGGGTGTCTACGAGCAGTACGTC.

The CDR3: CASSVGPLAGGQETQYF. In nucleotides, the CDR3 is TGTGCCAGCAGCGTCGGGCCTCTAGCGGGGGGCCAAGAGACCCAGTACTTC. The V call is TRBV9, the J call TRBJ2-5, with 11 positions matching TRBD2. The CDR3 totals 17 residues. Germline CDR1 and CDR2: SGDLS and YYNGEE. With 2 bases clipped from V and 1 base from J, the junction kept 7 bases outside the gene matches.

The chain uses TRBV2 and TRBJ2-7; D gene ambiguous. The germline gives CDR1 SNHLY, CDR2 FYNNEI. V lost 6 bases, J lost 4 bases, and 10 bases lay in between. This CDR3 contains 12 residues. The CDR3 DNA reads TGTGCCAGCAGCCAGAGTATTTACGAGCAGTACGTC. This codes for CASSQSIYEQYV.

The chain has TRBV30 and TRBJ2-7; 7 nucleotides agree with TRBD1. V shed 6 bases, J shed 2 bases, and the junction held 1 base outside the gene matches. This CDR3 region has 11 residues. CDR1 and CDR2 (germline): GTSNPN, SVGIG (reference sequence). CDR3 DNA sequence: TGTGCCTGTCAGGGGGCCTACGAGCAGTACGTC. Amino acids: CACQGAYEQYV.

The CDR3 loop reads CASGPQGGTDTQYF. CDR3 coding DNA: TGTGCCTCCGGCCCGCAGGGGGGCACAGATACGCAGTATTTT. The chain links TRBV5-4 to TRBJ2-3; 7 bases agree with TRBD1. V lost 10 bases, J lost 1 base, and 9 bases stayed unmatched. Looked up from germline, CDR1 is SGHNT and CDR2 is YYREEE (reference sequence). The CDR3 is made up of 14 amino acids.

The CDR3 region has the DNA TGTGCCAGCGCCATGACTAGCGGGGAGACCCAGTACTTC. Protein sequence: CASAMTSGETQYF. V is TRBV12-3 or TRBV12-4 and J is TRBJ2-5; 10 nucleotides agree with TRBD2. This CDR3 is 13 amino acids long. J lost 5 bases, V lost 8 bases, and 5 bases had no gene match.

The rearrangement uses TRBV13 and TRBJ2-1, with D hard to call. There are 12 residues in the CDR3. The germline CDR1 and CDR2 sequences are PRHDT and FYEKMQ (reference sequence). V lost 2 bases to trimming and J lost 13 bases, with 12 bases between them. In DNA form, the CDR3 reads TGTGCCAGCAGCTTAAGTAGGCTAGGTCAGTTCTTC. Protein sequence: CASSLSRLGQFF.

The chain is built from TRBV20-1 and TRBJ2-6, with 9 bases identical to TRBD1. Germline V CDR1 and CDR2: DFQATT, SNEGSKA (reference sequence). Trimming took 6 bases from V and 3 from J; bases not matched to a gene: 12. The length of the CDR3 is 17 residues. The CDR3: CSAALDRGSFGANVLTF. CDR3 coding DNA: TGCAGTGCCGCGCTGGACAGGGGTTCTTTTGGGGCCAACGTCCTGACTTTC.

The V and J genes are TRBV7-6 and TRBJ2-5; 16 nucleotides agree with TRBD2. Per the germline V gene, CDR1 is SGHVS and CDR2 is FNYEAQ. Trimming removed 4 bases from V and 9 bases from J; junction bases left unmatched: 11. The CDR3 loop spans 17 amino acids. Written as DNA, the CDR3 is TGTGCCAGCAGCTCCCCGGGACTAGCGGGAGGGCCTGGTTCCCAGTACTTC. This translates into CASSSPGLAGGPGSQYF. Full variable domain (outside the CDR3, taken from reference TRBV7-6 and TRBJ2-5): GAGVSQSPRYKVTKRGQDVALRCDPISGHVSLYWYRQALGQGPEFLTYFNYEAQQDKSGLPNDRFSAERPEGSISTLTIQRTEQRDSAMYRCASSSPGLAGGPGSQYFGPGTRLLVL.

In this sample, this clonotype turned up once. V and J are TRBV20-1 and TRBJ2-7; the D gene is possibly TRBD2 (6 bases). Germline CDR1 reads DFQATT; CDR2 reads SNEGSKA (reference sequence). The CDR3 is made up of 12 amino acids. Deletions cut 6 bases from V and 4 bases from J, with 13 bases between. In DNA form, the CDR3 reads TGCAGTGCCAGACCCGGGGGTTACGAGCAGTACTTC. As protein: CSARPGGYEQYF.